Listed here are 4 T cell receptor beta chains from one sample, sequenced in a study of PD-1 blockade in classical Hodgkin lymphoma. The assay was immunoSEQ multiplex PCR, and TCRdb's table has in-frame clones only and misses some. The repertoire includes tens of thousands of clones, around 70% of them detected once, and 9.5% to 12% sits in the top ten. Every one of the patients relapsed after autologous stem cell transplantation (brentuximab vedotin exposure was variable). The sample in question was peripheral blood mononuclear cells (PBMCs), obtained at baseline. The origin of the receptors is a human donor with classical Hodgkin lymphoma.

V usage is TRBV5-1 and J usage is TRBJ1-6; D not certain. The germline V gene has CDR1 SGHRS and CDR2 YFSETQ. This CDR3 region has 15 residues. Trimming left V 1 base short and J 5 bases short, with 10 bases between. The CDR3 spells CASSLSGSDNSPLHF. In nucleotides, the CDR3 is TGCGCCAGCAGCTTGTCTGGGTCCGATAATTCACCCCTCCACTTT.

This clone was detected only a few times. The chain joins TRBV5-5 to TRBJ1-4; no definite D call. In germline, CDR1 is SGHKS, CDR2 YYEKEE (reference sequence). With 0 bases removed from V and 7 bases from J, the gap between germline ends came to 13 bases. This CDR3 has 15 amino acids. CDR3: CASSLVAIAGEKLFF. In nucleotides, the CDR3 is TGTGCCAGCAGCTTGGTGGCGATCGCGGGTGAAAAACTGTTTTTT.

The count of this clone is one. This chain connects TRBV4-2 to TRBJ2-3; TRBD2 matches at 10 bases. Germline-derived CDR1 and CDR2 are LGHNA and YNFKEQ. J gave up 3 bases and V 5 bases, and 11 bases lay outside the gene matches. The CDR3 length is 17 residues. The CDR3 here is CASSSQQAGGRTDTQYF. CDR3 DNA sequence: TGTGCCAGCAGCTCGCAGCAAGCGGGAGGGAGGACAGATACGCAGTATTTT.

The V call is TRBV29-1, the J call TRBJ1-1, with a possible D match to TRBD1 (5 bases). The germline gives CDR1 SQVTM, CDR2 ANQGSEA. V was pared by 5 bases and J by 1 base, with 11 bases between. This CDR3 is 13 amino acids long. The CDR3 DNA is TGCAGCGTTAGCGGGGGGGGGAACACTGAAGCTTTCTTT. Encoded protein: CSVSGGGNTEAFF.